This entry lists 3 T cell receptor beta chains sequenced from one sample in a study of T cell responses to AZD1222 COVID-19 vaccine. Clones were sequenced by immunoSEQ multiplex PCR, and TCRdb holds only the in-frame ones, with some missing. The repertoire has about 92,000 clones, 70% to 90% of them found once; the top ten carry around 1.6%. Material: peripheral blood, obtained on day 0 of AZD1222 vaccination. These receptors were collected from an adult in good health.

The chain employs TRBV6-5 and TRBJ2-1; no definite D call. The CDR3 loop spans 15 amino acids. CDR1 is MNHEY, CDR2 SVGAGI, per germline. V lost 2 bases, J lost 6 bases, and 14 bases lay in between. The CDR3 is CASSYINSGPNEQFF. The CDR3 coding sequence is TGTGCCAGCAGTTACATTAATTCAGGCCCCAATGAGCAGTTCTTC.

J is TRBJ2-3 and V is TRBV10-3, with no clear D. The CDR3 totals 12 residues. V gave up 1 base and J gave up 5 bases, with 4 bases separating them. Germline V gene data show CDR1 as ENHRY and CDR2 as SYGVKD. CDR3 bases: TGTGCCATCAGTGAGTGGGGAGATACGCAGTATTTT. This encodes CAISEWGDTQYF.

J is TRBJ1-1 and V is TRBV3-1 (or the pseudogene TRBV3-2); D unclear. The CDR3 covers 14 residues. The germline V and J ends were trimmed by 2 bases and 4 bases, with 11 bases remaining between them. Per the germline V gene, CDR1 is LGHDT and CDR2 is YNNKEL (reference sequence). CDR3 protein: CASSQPGRGTEAFF. The CDR3 nucleotides read TGTGCCAGCAGCCAACCGGGTCGAGGCACTGAAGCTTTCTTT.